This TCR beta chain was recorded in a study of spatial heterogeneity in lung cancer. Looking at the study overall: The cohort: roughly 72 early-stage, untreated non-small cell lung cancer patients. An average of more than ten raw reads was observed per unique TCR and UMI combination.

Sample time point: blood at routine non-recurrence follow-up after resection. In each case, whole RNA from tumor, nontumor lung or frozen PBMC was sequenced unsorted. TCRdb fed the 5' RACE reads into MiXCR, producing one record per CDR3 protein. The sample shows 25,000 to 30,000 distinct CDR3 sequences, under 6.5% of them seen only once. This clonotype appeared many times. Per germline, CDR1 SNHLY and CDR2 FYNNEI. Trimming stripped 8 bases from V and 0 bases from J, with 11 bases between. The CDR3 loop spans 15 amino acids. Material: PBMCs, obtained at follow-up. This receptor was obtained from a male donor with early-stage non-small cell lung cancer. The chain joins TRBV2 to TRBJ2-6, with D tentatively TRBD1 (5 bases). The CDR3 nucleotides are TGTGCCAGCGAAGGACACCACTCTGGGGCCAACGTCCTGACTTTC. The encoded protein is CASEGHHSGANVLTF.